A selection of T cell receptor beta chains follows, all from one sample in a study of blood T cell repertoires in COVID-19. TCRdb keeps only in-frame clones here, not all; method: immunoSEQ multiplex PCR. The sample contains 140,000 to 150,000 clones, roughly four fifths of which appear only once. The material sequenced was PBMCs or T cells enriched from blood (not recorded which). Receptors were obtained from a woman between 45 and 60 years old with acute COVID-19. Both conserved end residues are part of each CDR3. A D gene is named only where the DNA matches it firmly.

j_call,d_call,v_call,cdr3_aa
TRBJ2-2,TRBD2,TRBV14,CASSQKDGTSGYTGELFF
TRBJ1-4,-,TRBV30,CAGILPRTNEKLFF
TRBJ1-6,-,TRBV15,CATSRTTDSPLHF
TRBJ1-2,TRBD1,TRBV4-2,CASSQDLRDRGGYTF
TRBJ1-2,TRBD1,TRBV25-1,CASSEAGQGYYGYTF
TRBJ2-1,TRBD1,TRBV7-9,CASSPVTGQDNEQFF
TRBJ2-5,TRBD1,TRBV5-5,CASSSGQQETQYF
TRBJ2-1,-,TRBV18,CASSPVLRNEQFF
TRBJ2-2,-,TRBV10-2,CASSEGGTNTGELFF
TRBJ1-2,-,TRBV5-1,CASSLGLGDYGYTF
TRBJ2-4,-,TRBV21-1,CASTKIDRGRKNIQYF
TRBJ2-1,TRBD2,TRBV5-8,CASSPGLAGVDGNEQFF
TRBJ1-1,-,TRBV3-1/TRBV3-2,CASAQGIDFEAFF
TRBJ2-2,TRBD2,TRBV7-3,CASSPWEGNTGELFF
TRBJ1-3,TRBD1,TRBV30,CAWGPGQGVNTIYF
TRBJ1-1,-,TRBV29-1,CSVDFTLNTEAFF
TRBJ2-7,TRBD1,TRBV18,CASSGTVNNEQYF
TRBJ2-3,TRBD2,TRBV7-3,CASSSFSAGGPTDTQYF
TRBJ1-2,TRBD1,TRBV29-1,CSVEDQGANYGYTF
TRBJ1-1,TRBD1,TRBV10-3,CAIKTRQGEGSVNTEAFF
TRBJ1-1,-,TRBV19,CASSSSGWDTEAFF
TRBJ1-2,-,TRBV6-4,CASSDPRNRVGFDYGYTF
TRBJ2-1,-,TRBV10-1,CASSEGSSDYNEQFF
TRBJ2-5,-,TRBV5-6,CASSYSGETQYF
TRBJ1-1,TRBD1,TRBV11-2,CASSSVGQMNTEAFF
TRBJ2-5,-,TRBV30,CAWTAQGRAGETQYF
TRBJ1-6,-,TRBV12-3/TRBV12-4,CASSLFGDSPLHF
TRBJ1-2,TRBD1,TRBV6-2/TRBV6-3,CASSPPGQGTFF